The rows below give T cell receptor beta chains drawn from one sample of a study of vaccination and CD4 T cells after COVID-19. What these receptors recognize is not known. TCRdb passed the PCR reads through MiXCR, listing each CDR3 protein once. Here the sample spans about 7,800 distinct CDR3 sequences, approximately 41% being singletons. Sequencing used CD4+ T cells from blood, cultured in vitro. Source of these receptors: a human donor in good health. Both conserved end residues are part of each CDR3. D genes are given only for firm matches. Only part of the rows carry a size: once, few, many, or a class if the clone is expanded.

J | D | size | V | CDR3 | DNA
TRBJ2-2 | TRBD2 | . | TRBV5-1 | CASSSQATVPGLAGGTGELFF | TGCGCCAGCAGCTCCCAAGCCACGGTCCCGGGACTAGCGGGGGGCACCGGGGAGCTGTTTTTT
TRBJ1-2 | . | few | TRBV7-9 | CASSQTVHGYTF | TGTGCCAGCAGCCAAACAGTACATGGCTACACCTTC
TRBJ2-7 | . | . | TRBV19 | CASSIDHWVNEQYF | TGTGCCAGTAGTATAGATCACTGGGTCAACGAGCAGTACTTC
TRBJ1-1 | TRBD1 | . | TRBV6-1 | CASSRDSKNTEAFF | TGTGCCAGCAGCCGGGACAGCAAGAACACTGAAGCTTTCTTT
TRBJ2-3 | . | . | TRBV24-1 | CATSDSTGFELTDTQYF | TGTGCCACCAGTGATTCGACAGGATTTGAGCTCACAGATACGCAGTATTTT
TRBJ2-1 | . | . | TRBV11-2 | CASEAVYNEQFF | TGTGCCAGCGAAGCGGTATACAATGAGCAGTTCTTC
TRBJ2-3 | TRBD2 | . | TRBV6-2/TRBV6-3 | CASSWTSGSTDTQYF | TGTGCCAGCAGTTGGACTAGCGGTAGCACAGATACGCAGTATTTT
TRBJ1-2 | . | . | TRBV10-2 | CASSEDFGGIGYTF | TGCGCCAGCAGTGAAGACTTTGGGGGAATTGGCTACACCTTC
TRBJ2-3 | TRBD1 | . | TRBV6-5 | CASSFVMRTGRTDTQYF | TGTGCCAGCAGTTTCGTTATGCGGACAGGGCGTACAGATACGCAGTATTTT
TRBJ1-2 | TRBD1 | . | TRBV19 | CASSSGQARPEGALLPYGYTF | TGTGCCAGTAGTTCCGGACAGGCCCGCCCGGAGGGAGCACTACTACCCTATGGCTACACCTTC
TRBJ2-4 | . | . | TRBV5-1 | CASSWGLDLAKNIQYF | TGCGCCAGCAGCTGGGGTCTAGATCTGGCCAAAAACATTCAGTACTTC
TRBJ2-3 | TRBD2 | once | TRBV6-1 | CASGGLAGFTDTQYF | TGTGCCAGTGGGGGACTAGCGGGGTTCACAGATACGCAGTATTTT
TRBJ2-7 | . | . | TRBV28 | CASRFRGSVGEQYF | TGTGCCAGCAGGTTTAGGGGTTCTGTGGGCGAGCAGTACTTC
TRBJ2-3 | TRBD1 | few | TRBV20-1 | CSARDPRTGSDTQYF | TGCAGTGCTAGGGATCCCCGGACAGGGTCAGATACGCAGTATTTT
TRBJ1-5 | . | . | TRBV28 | CASRLLGGQPQHF | TGTGCCAGCCGACTCCTGGGCGGTCAGCCCCAGCATTTT
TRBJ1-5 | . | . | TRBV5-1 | CASSERTGSNQPQHF | TGCGCCAGCAGCGAACGCACAGGTAGCAATCAGCCCCAGCATTTT
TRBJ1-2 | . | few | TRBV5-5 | CASSSMAADYGYTF | TGTGCCAGCAGCTCGATGGCAGCCGACTATGGCTACACCTTC
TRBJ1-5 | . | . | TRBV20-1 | CSAREASQPQHF | TGCAGTGCTAGAGAGGCCAGCCAGCCCCAGCATTTT
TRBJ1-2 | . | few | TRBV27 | CASRRDPTANYGYTF | TGTGCCAGCAGACGAGATCCGACAGCTAACTATGGCTACACCTTC
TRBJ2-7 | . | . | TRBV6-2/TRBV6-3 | CASSKDLFYEQYF | TGTGCCAGCAGTAAGGACCTTTTCTACGAGCAGTACTTC
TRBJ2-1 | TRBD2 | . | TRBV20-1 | CSARPATSGGYNEQFF | TGCAGTGCTAGGCCCGCGACTAGCGGGGGATACAATGAGCAGTTCTTC
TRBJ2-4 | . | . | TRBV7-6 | CASSPRGGGQNIQYF | TGTGCCAGCAGCCCCCGTGGAGGGGGGCAAAACATTCAGTACTTC
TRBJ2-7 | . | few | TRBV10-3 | CAISENLPGASYEQYF | TGTGCCATCAGTGAGAATCTACCGGGAGCCTCCTACGAGCAGTACTTC
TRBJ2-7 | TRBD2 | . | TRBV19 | CASSPGLAGGPSHYEQYF | TGTGCCAGTAGTCCCGGACTAGCGGGAGGGCCCTCACACTACGAGCAGTACTTC
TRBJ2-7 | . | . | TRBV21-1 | CASSSDRGRYEQYF | TGTGCCAGCAGCTCTGACAGGGGGCGATACGAGCAGTACTTC
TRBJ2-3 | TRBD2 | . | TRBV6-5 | CASSYRGENTDTQYF | TGTGCCAGCAGTTATCGGGGGGAAAACACAGATACGCAGTATTTT
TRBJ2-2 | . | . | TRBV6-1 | CASRLQENTGELFF | TGTGCCAGCAGGCTACAGGAAAACACCGGGGAGCTGTTTTTT
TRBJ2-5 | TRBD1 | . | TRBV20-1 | CSAEPGTGVETQYF | TGCAGTGCAGAACCCGGGACAGGGGTGGAGACCCAGTACTTC
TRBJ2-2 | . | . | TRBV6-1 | CASSRDTSNTGELFF | TGTGCCAGCAGCCGGGACACATCGAACACCGGGGAGCTGTTTTTT
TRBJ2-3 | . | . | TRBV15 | CATSSRQGRDTQYF | TGTGCCACCAGTTCTCGCCAGGGTAGGGATACGCAGTATTTT
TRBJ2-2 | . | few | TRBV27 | CASSFVPRPRTNTGELFF | TGTGCCAGCAGTTTCGTTCCTCGTCCCAGGACCAACACCGGGGAGCTGTTTTTT
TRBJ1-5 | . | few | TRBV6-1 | CASSPGQHSNQPQHF | TGTGCCAGCAGTCCCGGACAGCATAGCAATCAGCCCCAGCATTTT
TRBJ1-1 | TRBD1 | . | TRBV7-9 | CASSYWTGGGSEAFF | TGTGCCAGCAGCTACTGGACAGGGGGAGGAAGTGAAGCTTTCTTT
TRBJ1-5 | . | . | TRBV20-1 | CSARVGTNAQPQHF | TGCAGTGCTAGAGTAGGGACCAACGCTCAGCCCCAGCATTTT
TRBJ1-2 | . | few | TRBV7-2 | CASSLTATNYGYTF | TGTGCCAGCAGCTTGACAGCTACTAACTATGGCTACACCTTC
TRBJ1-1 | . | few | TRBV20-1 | CSARDAKSPMNTEAFF | TGCAGTGCCAGGGACGCTAAAAGTCCCATGAACACTGAAGCTTTCTTT
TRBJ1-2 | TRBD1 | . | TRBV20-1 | CSASGTGQYGYTF | TGCAGTGCTAGCGGGACAGGGCAATATGGCTACACCTTC
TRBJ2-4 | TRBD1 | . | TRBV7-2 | CASSLPGTGGKYF | TGTGCCAGCAGCCTACCCGGGACAGGGGGCAAGTACTTC
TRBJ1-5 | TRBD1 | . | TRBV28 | CASSFSGGGQPQHF | TGTGCCAGCAGTTTTTCAGGAGGGGGCCAGCCCCAGCATTTT
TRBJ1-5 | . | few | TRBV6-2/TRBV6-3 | CASKGQNSGNQPQHF | TGTGCCAGCAAGGGCCAGAATAGCGGGAATCAGCCCCAGCATTTT
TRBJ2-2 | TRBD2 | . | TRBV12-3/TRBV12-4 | CASSRGLADYTGELFF | TGTGCCAGCAGCCGCGGACTAGCGGATTACACCGGGGAGCTGTTTTTT
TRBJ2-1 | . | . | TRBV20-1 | CSAVTGWAANEQFF | TGCAGTGCCGTAACAGGGTGGGCGGCCAATGAGCAGTTCTTC
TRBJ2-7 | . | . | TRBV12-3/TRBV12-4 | CASSLGQYSYEQYF | TGTGCCAGCAGTCTTGGACAGTACTCCTACGAGCAGTACTTC
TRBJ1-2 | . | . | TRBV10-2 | CASLEVGGMGGIYGYTF | TGCGCCAGCCTCGAGGTTGGGGGGATGGGCGGGATCTATGGCTACACCTTC
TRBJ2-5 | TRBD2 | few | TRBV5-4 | CASSPEASGDETQYF | TGTGCCAGCAGCCCCGAGGCTAGCGGGGATGAGACCCAGTACTTC
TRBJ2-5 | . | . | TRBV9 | CASSVRITGDTQYF | TGTGCCAGCAGCGTTAGGATCACGGGAGACACCCAGTACTTC
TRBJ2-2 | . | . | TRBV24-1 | CATSDSLRGTTGELFF | TGTGCCACCAGTGATTCGTTGAGGGGGACCACCGGGGAGCTGTTTTTT
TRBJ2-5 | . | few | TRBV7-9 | CASSLRGFWQETQYF | TGTGCCAGCAGCTTAAGGGGTTTTTGGCAAGAGACCCAGTACTTC
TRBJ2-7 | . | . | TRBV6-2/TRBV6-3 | CASSYSPLGTLGSQYEQYF | TGTGCCAGCAGTTACTCCCCTTTAGGGACCCTGGGGAGTCAGTACGAGCAGTACTTC
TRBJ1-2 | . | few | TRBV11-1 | CASSLSPGTNYGYTF | TGTGCCAGCAGCTTGTCCCCAGGTACTAACTATGGCTACACCTTC
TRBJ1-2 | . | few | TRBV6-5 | CASSYREGRNRGYTF | TGTGCCAGCAGTTACAGGGAGGGGCGCAATCGGGGCTACACCTTC
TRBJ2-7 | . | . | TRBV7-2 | CASSPGPQGEQYF | TGTGCCAGCAGCCCGGGACCGCAGGGGGAGCAGTACTTC
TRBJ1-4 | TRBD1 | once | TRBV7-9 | CASSLVGGWEKLFF | TGTGCCAGCAGCTTAGTAGGGGGCTGGGAAAAACTGTTTTTT
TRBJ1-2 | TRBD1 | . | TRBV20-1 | CSAREGQNYGYTF | TGCAGTGCTAGAGAGGGACAGAACTATGGCTACACCTTC
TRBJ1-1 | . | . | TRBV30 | CACRGGMNTEAFF | TGTGCCTGTCGGGGGGGAATGAACACTGAAGCTTTCTTT
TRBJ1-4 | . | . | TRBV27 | CASRSSGGYGEKLFF | TGTGCCAGCAGGTCGAGCGGAGGATACGGTGAAAAACTGTTTTTT